The TCR beta chain described here comes from a study of graft-versus-host responses after intestinal transplantation. Looked up from germline, CDR1 is MDHEN and CDR2 is SYDVKM. V lost 8 bases to trimming and J lost 5 bases, with 15 bases between them. This CDR3 is built from 14 residues. Assay used: immunoSEQ multiplex PCR; TCRdb lists only in-frame clones, some missing. The table has about 21,000 clones, 25% to 35% seen once. The plating included 200,000 irradiated, violet-dye-labeled stimulator cells together with 200,000 CFSE-labeled responder cells. Overall study findings and caveats: Peak levels of circulating GvH clones tracked with early post-transplant HvG declines.

The V gene is TRBV28, the J gene TRBJ2-2, with TRBD2 as a possible D gene (5 bases). The sequencing here drew on alloreactive CD8+ T cells from a mixed lymphocyte reaction culture, taken before intestinal transplant. Subset of the sample: CFSE-low proliferating T cells sorted from approximately 6-day pre-transplant mixed lymphocyte reaction (GvH or HvG direction). The sequence was obtained from a human patient who received an intestinal transplant. CDR3 DNA sequence: TGTGCCAGCGGACTGACCCGACGAACCGGGGAGCTGTTTTTT. It specifies CASGLTRRTGELFF.